The subject of this entry is one T cell receptor beta chain. Its antigen is unknown. The source of the sample is a study of T-cell reconstitution after alpha-beta-depleted transplantation in children. General study points: By one year post-transplant, T-cell counts and diversity largely arose from T cells that were newly produced. Where some patients showed high TCRbeta diversity at day 60, it came from recipient T cells and thymic progenitors that had survived. Several hundred expanded graft clones reportedly supplied alpha-beta T cells about two months after transplant.

Unique molecular identifiers were incorporated when the TCRbeta library was constructed. TCRdb independently ran MiXCR on the PCR reads; one entry per CDR3 protein. The table lists hundreds of thousands of distinct CDR3 sequences, about an eighth of them singletons. CDR1 is DFQATT and CDR2 is SNEGSKA in the germline V gene (reference sequence). This CDR3 spans 15 amino acids. The junction had 9 bases not matched to a gene; V was cut back by 5 bases and J by 2 bases. This TCR was sampled from a girl between 2 and 10 years old with congenital amegakaryocytic thrombocytopenia, due to receive a stem cell transplant. Material: PBMCs, obtained before TCRalphabeta/CD19-depleted stem cell transplant. This chain connects TRBV20-1 to TRBJ2-3, with 8 nucleotides matching TRBD1. The CDR3 sequence: CSARQGARNTDTQYF. CDR3 bases: TGCAGTGCTCGCCAGGGGGCGAGGAACACAGATACGCAGTATTTT.